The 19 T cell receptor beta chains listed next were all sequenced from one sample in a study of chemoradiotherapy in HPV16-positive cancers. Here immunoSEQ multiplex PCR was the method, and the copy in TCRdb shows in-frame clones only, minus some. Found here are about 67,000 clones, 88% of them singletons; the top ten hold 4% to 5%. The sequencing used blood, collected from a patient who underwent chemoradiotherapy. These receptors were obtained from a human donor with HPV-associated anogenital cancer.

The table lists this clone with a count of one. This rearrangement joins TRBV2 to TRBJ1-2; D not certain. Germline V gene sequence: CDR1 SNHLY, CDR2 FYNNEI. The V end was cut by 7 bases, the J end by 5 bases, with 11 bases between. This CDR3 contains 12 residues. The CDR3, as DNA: TGTGCCAGCACTCCCGGCTTTTATGGCTACACCTTC. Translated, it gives CASTPGFYGYTF.

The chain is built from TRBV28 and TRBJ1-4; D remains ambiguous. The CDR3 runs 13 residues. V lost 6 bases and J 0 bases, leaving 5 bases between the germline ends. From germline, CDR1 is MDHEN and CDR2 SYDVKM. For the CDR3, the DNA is TGTGCCAGCAGCCCCTCAACTAATGAAAAACTGTTTTTT. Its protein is CASSPSTNEKLFF.

CDR3 amino acids: CASSVPGALGGYTF. The CDR3 DNA is TGTGCCAGCAGCGTTCCCGGGGCCTTAGGTGGCTACACCTTC. The chain is built from TRBV5-5 and TRBJ1-2; a possible D gene is TRBD1 (5 bases). The CDR3 sequence is 14 residues long. V was cut by 4 bases and J by 7 bases, with 17 bases left in between. In germline, CDR1 is SGHKS, CDR2 YYEKEE (reference sequence).

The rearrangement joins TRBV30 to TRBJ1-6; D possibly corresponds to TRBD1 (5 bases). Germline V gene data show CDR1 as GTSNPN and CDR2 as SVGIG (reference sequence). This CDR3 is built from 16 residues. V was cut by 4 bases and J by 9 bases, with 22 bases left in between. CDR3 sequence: CAWTLPARAERSPLHF. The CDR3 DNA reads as TGTGCCTGGACCCTGCCCGCCAGGGCAGAGCGTTCACCCCTCCACTTT.

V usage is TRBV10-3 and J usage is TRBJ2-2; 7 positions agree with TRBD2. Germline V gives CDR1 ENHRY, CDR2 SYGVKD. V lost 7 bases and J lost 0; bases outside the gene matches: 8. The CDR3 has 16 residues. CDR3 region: CAITEGLAANTGELFF. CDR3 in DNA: TGTGCCATCACGGAAGGCCTAGCGGCGAACACCGGGGAGCTGTTTTTT.

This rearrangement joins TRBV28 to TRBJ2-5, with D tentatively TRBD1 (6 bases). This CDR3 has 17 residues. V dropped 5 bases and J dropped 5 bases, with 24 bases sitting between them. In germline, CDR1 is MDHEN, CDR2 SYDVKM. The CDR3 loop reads CASSASTGMGSWETQYF. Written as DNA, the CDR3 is TGTGCCAGCAGTGCCTCAACAGGGATGGGGTCATGGGAGACCCAGTACTTC.

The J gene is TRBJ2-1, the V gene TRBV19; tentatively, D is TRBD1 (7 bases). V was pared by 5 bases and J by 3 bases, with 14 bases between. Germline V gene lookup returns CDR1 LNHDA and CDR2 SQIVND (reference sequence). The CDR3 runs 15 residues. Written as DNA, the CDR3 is TGTGCCAGTAGTTCGGCAGGGGGGAACTACAATGAGCAGTTCTTC. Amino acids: CASSSAGGNYNEQFF.

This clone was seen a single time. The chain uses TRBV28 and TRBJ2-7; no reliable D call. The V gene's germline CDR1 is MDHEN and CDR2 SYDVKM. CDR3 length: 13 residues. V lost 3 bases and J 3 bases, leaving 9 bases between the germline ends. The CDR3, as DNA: TGTGCCAGCAGTTTCGGTAGAGGCTACGAGCAGTACTTC. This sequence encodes CASSFGRGYEQYF.

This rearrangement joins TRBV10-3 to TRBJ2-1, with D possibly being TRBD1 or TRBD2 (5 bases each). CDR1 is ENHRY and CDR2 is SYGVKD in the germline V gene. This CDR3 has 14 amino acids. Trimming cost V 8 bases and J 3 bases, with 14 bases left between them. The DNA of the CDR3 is TGTGCCATCCCCAAGGGACCCGACTACAATGAGCAGTTCTTC. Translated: CAIPKGPDYNEQFF.

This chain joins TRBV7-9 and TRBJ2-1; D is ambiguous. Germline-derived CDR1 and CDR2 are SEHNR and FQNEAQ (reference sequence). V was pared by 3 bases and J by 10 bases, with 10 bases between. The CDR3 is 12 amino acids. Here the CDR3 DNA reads TGTGCCAGCAGCTTTGGGGTCATCGAGCAGTTCTTC. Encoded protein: CASSFGVIEQFF.

The CDR3 is CASSPSGRGEKLFF. The CDR3, as DNA: TGTGCCAGCTCACCGTCTGGGCGGGGCGAAAAACTGTTTTTT. The V and J genes are TRBV18 and TRBJ1-4, with a weak D call TRBD1 (5 bases). The CDR3 has 14 amino acids. V dropped 3 bases and J dropped 8 bases, with 13 bases sitting between them. Germline loops: CDR1 KGHSH, CDR2 LQKENI.

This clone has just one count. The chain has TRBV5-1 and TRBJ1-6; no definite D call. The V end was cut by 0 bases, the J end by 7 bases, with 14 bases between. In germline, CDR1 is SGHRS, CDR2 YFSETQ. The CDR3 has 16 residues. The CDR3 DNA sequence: TGCGCCAGCAGCTTGGGGCAGGCCTCGCGGAATTCACCCCTCCACTTT. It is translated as CASSLGQASRNSPLHF.

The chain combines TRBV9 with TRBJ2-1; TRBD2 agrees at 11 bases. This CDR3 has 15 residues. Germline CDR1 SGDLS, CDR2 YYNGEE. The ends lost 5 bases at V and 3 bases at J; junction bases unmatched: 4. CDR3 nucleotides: TGTGCCAGCAGTCCTACTAGCGGGAGCTACAATGAGCAGTTCTTC. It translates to CASSPTSGSYNEQFF.

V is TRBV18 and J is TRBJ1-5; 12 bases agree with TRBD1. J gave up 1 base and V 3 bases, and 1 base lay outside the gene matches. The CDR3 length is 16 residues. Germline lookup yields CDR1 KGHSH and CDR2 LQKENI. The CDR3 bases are TGTGCCAGCTCACCGGGGACAGGGGGCAGCAATCAGCCCCAGCATTTT. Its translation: CASSPGTGGSNQPQHF.

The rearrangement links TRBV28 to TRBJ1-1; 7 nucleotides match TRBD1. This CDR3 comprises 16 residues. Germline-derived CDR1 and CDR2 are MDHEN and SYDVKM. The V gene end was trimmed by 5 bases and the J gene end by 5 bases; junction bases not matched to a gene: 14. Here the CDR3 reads CASSGTELIRLTEAFF. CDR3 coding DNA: TGTGCCAGCAGTGGGACAGAGCTGATCCGACTTACTGAAGCTTTCTTT.

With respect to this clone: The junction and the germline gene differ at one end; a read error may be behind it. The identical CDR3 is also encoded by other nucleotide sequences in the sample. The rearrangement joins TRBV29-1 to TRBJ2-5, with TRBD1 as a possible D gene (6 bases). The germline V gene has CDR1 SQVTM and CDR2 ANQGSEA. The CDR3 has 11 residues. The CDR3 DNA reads TGCAGCGTCAGAAAGGGGGAGACCCAATACTTC. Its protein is CSVRKGETQYF.

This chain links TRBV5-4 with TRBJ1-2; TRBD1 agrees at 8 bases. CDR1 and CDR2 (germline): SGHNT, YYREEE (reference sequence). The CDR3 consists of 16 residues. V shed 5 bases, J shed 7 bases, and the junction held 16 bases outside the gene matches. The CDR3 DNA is TGTGCCAGCAGGGCCTCGACAGGGGAGTCCCTAGTTGGCTACACCTTC. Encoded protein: CASRASTGESLVGYTF. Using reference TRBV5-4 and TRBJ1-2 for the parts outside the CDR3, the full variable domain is ETGVTQSPTHLIKTRGQQVTLRCSSQSGHNTVSWYQQALGQGPQFIFQYYREEENGRGNFPPRFSGLQFPNYSSELNVNALELDDSALYLCASRASTGESLVGYTFGSGTRLTVV.

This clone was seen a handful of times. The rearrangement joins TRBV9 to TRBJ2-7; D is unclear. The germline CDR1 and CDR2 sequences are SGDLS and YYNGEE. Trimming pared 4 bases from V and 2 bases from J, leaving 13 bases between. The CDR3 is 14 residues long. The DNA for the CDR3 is TGTGCCAGCAGCCCCCGATTGGGTGCCTACGAGCAGTACTTC. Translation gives CASSPRLGAYEQYF.

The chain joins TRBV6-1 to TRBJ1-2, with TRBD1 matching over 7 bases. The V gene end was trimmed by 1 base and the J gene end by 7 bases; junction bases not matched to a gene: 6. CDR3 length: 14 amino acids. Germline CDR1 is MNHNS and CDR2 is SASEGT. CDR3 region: CASSEDTGAGGYTF. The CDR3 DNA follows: TGTGCCAGCAGTGAAGATACAGGGGCGGGTGGCTACACCTTC.